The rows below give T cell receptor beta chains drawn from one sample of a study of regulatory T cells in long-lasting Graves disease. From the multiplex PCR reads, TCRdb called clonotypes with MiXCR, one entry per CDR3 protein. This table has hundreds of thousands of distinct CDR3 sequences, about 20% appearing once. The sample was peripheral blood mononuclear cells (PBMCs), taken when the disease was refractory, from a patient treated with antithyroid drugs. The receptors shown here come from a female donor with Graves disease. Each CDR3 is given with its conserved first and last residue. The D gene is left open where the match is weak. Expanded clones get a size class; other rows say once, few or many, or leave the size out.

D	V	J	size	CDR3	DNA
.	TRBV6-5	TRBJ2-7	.	CASSYGGGGASYEQYF	TGTGCCAGCAGTTACGGTGGTGGAGGGGCCTCCTACGAGCAGTACTTC
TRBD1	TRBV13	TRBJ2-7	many	CASSTGQGTSYEQYF	TGTGCCAGCAGCACGGGACAGGGGACCTCCTACGAGCAGTACTTC
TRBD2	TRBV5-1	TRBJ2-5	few	CASSTRALAGGETQYF	TGCGCCAGCAGCACCCGAGCGCTAGCGGGAGGAGAGACCCAGTACTTC
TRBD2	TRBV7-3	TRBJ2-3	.	CASSLGTTTSTDTQYF	TGTGCCAGCAGCTTAGGGACTACTACTAGCACAGATACGCAGTATTTT
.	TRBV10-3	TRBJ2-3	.	CAISESTDTQYF	TGTGCCATCAGTGAGTCGACAGATACGCAGTATTTT
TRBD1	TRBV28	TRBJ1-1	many	CASSPRDRGHTEAFF	TGTGCCAGCAGTCCCCGGGACAGGGGACACACTGAAGCTTTCTTT
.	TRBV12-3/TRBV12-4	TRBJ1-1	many	CASSFLSEAFF	TGTGCCAGCAGTTTCTTGTCTGAAGCTTTCTTT
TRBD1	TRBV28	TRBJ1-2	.	CASSTGTAVRVYTF	TGTGCCAGCAGCACCGGGACAGCAGTCCGAGTCTACACCTTC
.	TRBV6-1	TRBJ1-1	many	CATTVALQGTEAFF	TGTGCCACCACAGTCGCCCTTCAGGGCACTGAAGCTTTCTTT
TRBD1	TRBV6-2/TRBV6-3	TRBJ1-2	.	CTSSTGGKLGYTF	TGTACCAGCAGTACAGGGGGCAAGCTTGGCTACACCTTC
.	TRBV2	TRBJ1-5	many	CASSEAGTNQPQHF	TGTGCCAGCAGTGAGGCAGGAACAAATCAGCCCCAGCATTTT
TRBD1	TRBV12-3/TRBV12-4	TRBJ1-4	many	CASSQGGATGQGNEKLFF	TGTGCCAGCAGCCAGGGTGGAGCGACGGGACAGGGAAATGAAAAACTGTTTTTT
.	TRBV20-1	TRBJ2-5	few	CSARDPQPDTRQETQYF	TGCAGTGCTAGAGACCCACAGCCCGATACCCGCCAAGAGACCCAGTACTTC
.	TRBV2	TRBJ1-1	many	CASTLAGRDGTEAFF	TGTGCCAGCACTTTGGCAGGGAGGGATGGGACTGAAGCTTTCTTT
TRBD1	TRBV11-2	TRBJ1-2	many	CASSWGSGTGRGYTF	TGTGCCAGCAGCTGGGGGTCAGGGACAGGTCGGGGCTACACCTTC
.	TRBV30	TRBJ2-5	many	CASGARETQYF	TGTGCTTCGGGGGCACGGGAGACCCAGTACTTC
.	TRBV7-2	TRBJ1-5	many	CASSPAPNQPQHF	TGTGCCAGCAGCCCGGCCCCCAATCAGCCCCAGCATTTT
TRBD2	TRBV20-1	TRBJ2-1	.	CSAGRREGRDNEQFF	TGCAGTGCTGGCCGCAGGGAGGGCCGAGACAATGAGCAGTTCTTC
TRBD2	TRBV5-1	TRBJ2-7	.	CASAWGGGGSEQYF	TGCGCCAGCGCTTGGGGGGGTGGAGGATCCGAGCAGTACTTC
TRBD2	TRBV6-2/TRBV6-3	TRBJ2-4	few	CASNKPGLAGVKAKNIQYF	TGTGCCAGCAATAAACCGGGACTAGCGGGAGTTAAGGCCAAAAACATTCAGTACTTC
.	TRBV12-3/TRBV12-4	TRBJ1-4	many	CASALGGEKLFF	TGTGCCAGTGCCTTAGGAGGGGAAAAACTGTTTTTT
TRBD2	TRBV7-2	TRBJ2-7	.	CASSAGTSGPYEQYF	TGTGCCAGCAGCGCGGGGACTAGCGGGCCCTACGAGCAGTACTTC
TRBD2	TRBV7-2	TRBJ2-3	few	CASSLGTSGGDTQYF	TGTGCCAGCAGCCTTGGGACTAGCGGGGGAGATACGCAGTATTTT
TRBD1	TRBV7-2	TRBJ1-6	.	CASSRLDRGGSPLHF	TGTGCCAGCAGCCGCCTGGACAGGGGGGGGTCACCCCTCCACTTT
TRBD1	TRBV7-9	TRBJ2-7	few	CASTVTGDEQYF	TGTGCCAGCACCGTGACAGGGGACGAGCAGTACTTC
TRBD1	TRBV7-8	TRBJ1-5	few	CASSLPGGHQPQHF	TGTGCCAGCAGCTTACCAGGGGGGCATCAGCCCCAGCATTTT
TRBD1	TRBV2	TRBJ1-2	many	CASSERQGAANYGYTF	TGTGCCAGCAGTGAAAGACAGGGGGCCGCTAACTATGGCTACACCTTC
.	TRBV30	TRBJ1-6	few	CAWSRGRNIASPLHF	TGTGCCTGGAGTCGAGGCAGGAATATCGCATCACCCCTCCACTTT
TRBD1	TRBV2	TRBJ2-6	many	CATRSGTGRAGANVLTF	TGTGCCACCAGATCCGGGACAGGGAGAGCTGGGGCCAACGTCCTGACTTTC
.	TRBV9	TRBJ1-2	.	CASSVGGQKNYGYTF	TGTGCCAGCAGCGTAGGGGGACAAAAGAACTATGGCTACACCTTC
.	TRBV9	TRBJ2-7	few	CASSVAQDSYEQYF	TGTGCCAGCAGCGTAGCACAGGACTCCTACGAGCAGTACTTC
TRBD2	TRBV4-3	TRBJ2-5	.	CASSQVAGAGETQYF	TGCGCCAGCAGCCAGGTAGCGGGGGCCGGGGAGACCCAGTACTTC
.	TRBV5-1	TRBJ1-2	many	CASSLRERYGYTF	TGCGCCAGCAGCTTGAGGGAGCGGTATGGCTACACCTTC
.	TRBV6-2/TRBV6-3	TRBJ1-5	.	CASSYNKGSNQPQHF	TGTGCCAGCAGTTATAACAAGGGGAGCAATCAGCCCCAGCATTTT
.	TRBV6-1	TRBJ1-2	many	CASSEMDRLYGYTF	TGTGCCAGCAGTGAAATGGACAGACTCTATGGCTACACCTTC